The present entry profiles one T cell receptor (beta chain) with its context. Its matching antigen is unknown. The sample originates from a study of somatic mutations in cytotoxic T cells in rheumatoid arthritis. The study, taken as a whole, reports: Patients with a largest CD8+ clone exceeding 20% of CD8+ cells numbered 8 of 65.

This table comes from immunoSEQ multiplex PCR, and its TCRdb copy is limited to in-frame clones, with some not included. The sample lists more than 11,000 clones, approximately 69% seen once, with under 30% in the top ten. This CDR3 has 22 amino acids. Trimming shortened V by 1 base and J by 0 bases, and 25 bases separated the two germline ends. Germline CDR1 reads SGHVS; CDR2 reads FNYEAQ. This TCR derives from an adult with rheumatoid arthritis. The sample consisted of CD8+ T cells sorted from blood. V usage is TRBV7-6 and J usage is TRBJ2-6, with a possible D match to TRBD2 (7 bases). The CDR3 protein is CASSLVVGGEVFLSSGANVLTF. DNA of the CDR3: TGTGCCAGCAGCTTAGTGGTAGGGGGGGAAGTATTTTTGAGCTCTGGGGCCAACGTCCTGACTTTC.